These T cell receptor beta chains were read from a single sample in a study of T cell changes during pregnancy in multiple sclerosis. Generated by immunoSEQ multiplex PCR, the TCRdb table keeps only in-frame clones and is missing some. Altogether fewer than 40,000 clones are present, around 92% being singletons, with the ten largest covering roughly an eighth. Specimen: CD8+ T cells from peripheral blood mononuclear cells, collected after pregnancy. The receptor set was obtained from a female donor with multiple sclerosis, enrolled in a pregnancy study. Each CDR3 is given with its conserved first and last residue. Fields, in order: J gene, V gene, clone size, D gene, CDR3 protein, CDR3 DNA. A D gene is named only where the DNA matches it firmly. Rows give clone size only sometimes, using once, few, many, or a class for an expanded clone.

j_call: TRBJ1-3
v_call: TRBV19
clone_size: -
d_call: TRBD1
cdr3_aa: CASSWTGGSGNTIYF
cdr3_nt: TGTGCCAGTAGTTGGACAGGGGGCTCTGGAAACACCATATATTTT

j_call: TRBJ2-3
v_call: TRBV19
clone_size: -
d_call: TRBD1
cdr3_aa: CASSPWTGQGISTDTQYF
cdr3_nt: TGTGCCAGTAGTCCGTGGACAGGGCAGGGGATTAGCACAGATACGCAGTATTTT

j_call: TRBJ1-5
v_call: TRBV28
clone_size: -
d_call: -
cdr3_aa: CASSMTAGNQPQHF
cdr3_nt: TGTGCCAGCAGTATGACAGCAGGCAATCAGCCCCAGCATTTT

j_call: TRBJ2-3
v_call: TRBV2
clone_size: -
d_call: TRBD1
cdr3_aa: CASEGQPTDTQYF
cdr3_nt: TGTGCCAGTGAGGGACAGCCCACAGATACGCAGTATTTT

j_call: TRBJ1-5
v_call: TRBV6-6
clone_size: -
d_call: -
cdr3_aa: CASSSRSGSGQPQHF
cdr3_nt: TGTGCCAGCAGTTCCCGCAGCGGGTCCGGACAGCCCCAGCATTTT

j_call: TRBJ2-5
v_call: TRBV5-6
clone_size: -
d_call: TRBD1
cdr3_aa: CASMGQGARETQYF
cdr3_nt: TGTGCCAGCATGGGACAGGGGGCGCGGGAGACCCAGTACTTC

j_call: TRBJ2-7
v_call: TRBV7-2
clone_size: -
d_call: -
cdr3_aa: CASSSPTRSHEQYF
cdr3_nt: TGTGCCAGCAGCTCGCCGACTAGATCGCACGAGCAGTACTTC

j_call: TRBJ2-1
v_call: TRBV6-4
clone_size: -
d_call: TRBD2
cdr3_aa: CASSQLAGGYNEQFF
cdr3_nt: TGTGCCAGCAGTCAACTAGCGGGAGGGTACAATGAGCAGTTCTTC

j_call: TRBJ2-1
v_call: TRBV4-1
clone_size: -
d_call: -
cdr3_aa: CASSLTGETGREQFF
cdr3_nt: TGCGCCAGCAGCCTGACCGGAGAGACGGGGAGGGAGCAGTTCTTC

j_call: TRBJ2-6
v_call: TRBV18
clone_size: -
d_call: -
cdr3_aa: CASSPEGGASGANVLTF
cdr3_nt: TGTGCCAGCTCACCTGAGGGGGGGGCCTCTGGGGCCAACGTCCTGACTTTC

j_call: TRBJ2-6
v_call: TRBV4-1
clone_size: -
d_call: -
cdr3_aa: CASSQYSGANVLTF
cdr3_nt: TGCGCCAGCAGCCAATACTCTGGGGCCAACGTCCTGACTTTC

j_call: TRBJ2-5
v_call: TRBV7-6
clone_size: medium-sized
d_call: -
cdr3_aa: CASSFSRGVGETQYF
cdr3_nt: TGTGCCAGCAGCTTTTCGCGGGGCGTGGGGGAGACCCAGTACTTC

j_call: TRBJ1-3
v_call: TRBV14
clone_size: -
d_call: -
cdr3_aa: CASSQYRRDTIYF
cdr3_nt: TGTGCCAGCAGCCAGTACAGGAGAGACACCATATATTTT

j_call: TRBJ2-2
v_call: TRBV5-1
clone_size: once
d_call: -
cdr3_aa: CASSFTAANTGELFF
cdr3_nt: TGCGCCAGCAGCTTTACAGCGGCAAACACCGGGGAGCTGTTTTTT

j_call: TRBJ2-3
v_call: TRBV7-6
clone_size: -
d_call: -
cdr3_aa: CASSFRRAGAATDTQYF
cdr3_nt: TGTGCCAGCTCTTTCCGGAGGGCGGGGGCGGCCACAGATACGCAGTATTTT

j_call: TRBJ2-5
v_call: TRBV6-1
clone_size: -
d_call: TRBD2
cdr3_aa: CATASGRGAIRTQYF
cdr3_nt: TGTGCCACCGCCTCGGGGCGGGGGGCCATCCGGACCCAGTACTTC

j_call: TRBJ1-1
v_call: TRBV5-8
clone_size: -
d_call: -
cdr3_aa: CASSLISYTEAFF
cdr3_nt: TGTGCCAGCAGCTTGATCAGTTACACTGAAGCTTTCTTT

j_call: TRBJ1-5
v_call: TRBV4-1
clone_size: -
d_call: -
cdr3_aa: CASTLALRVGQPQHF
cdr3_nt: TGCGCCAGCACCCTCGCTCTCAGGGTAGGTCAGCCCCAGCATTTT

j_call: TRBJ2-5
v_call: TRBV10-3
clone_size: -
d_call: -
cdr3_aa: CAISGYGEGPQETQYF
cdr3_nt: TGTGCCATCAGTGGGTATGGAGAGGGCCCCCAAGAGACCCAGTACTTC

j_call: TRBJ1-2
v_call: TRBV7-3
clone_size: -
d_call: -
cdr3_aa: CASSLNGGYGYTF
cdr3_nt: TGTGCCAGCAGCTTAAACGGGGGCTATGGCTACACCTTC

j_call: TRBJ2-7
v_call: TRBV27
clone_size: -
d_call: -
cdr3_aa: CASSWGGRAWDEQYF
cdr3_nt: TGTGCCAGCAGTTGGGGGGGCAGGGCCTGGGACGAGCAGTACTTC

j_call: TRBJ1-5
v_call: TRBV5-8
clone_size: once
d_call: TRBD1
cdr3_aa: CASSLIQGVLNQPQHF
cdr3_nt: TGTGCCAGCAGCTTGATCCAGGGGGTGCTCAATCAGCCCCAGCATTTT

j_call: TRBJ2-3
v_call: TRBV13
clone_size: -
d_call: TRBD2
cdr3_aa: CASSQRGGRSKDTQYF
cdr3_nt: TGTGCCAGTTCTCAGCGGGGGGGCCGATCAAAGGATACGCAGTATTTT

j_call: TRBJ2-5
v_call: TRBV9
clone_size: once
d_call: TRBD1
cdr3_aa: CASSQGTGQETQYF
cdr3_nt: TGTGCCAGCAGCCAGGGGACAGGGCAAGAGACCCAGTACTTC

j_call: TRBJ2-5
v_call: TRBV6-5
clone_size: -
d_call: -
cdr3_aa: CASSYEASQETQYF
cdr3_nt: TGTGCCAGCAGTTACGAGGCAAGTCAAGAGACCCAGTACTTC

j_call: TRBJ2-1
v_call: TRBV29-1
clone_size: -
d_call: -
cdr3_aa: CSVVGGTYNEQFF
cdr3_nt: TGCAGCGTTGTCGGAGGAACCTACAATGAGCAGTTCTTC

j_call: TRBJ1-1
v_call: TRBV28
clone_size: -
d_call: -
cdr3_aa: CASSYGGTEAFF
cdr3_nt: TGTGCCAGCAGTTACGGGGGCACTGAAGCTTTCTTT

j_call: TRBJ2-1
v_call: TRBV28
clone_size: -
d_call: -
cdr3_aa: CASSNWRASYNEQFF
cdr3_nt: TGTGCCAGCAGTAACTGGAGGGCGTCCTACAATGAGCAGTTCTTC

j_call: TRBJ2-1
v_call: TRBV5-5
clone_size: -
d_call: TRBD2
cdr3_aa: CASSYGLAGREQFF
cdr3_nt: TGTGCCAGCAGCTACGGACTAGCGGGACGTGAGCAGTTCTTC

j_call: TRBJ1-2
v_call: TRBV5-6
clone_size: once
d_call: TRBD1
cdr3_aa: CASSSGTGGLFYGYTF
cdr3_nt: TGTGCCAGCAGCTCCGGGACAGGGGGCTTGTTCTATGGCTACACCTTC

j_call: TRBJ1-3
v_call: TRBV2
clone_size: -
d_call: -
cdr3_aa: CASRGDGPSGNTIYF
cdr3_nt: TGTGCCAGCAGGGGAGACGGGCCCTCTGGAAACACCATATATTTT

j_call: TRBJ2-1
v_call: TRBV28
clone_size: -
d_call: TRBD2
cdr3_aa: CASSPPGLAVNEQFF
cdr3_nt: TGTGCCAGCAGCCCTCCGGGACTAGCGGTTAATGAGCAGTTCTTC

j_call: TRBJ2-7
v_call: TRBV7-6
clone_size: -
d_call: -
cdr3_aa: CASSPLTRFEQYF
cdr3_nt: TGTGCCAGCAGCCCCCTCACTAGATTCGAGCAGTACTTC

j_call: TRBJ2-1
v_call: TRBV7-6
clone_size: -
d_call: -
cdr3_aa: CASSFLYRDSYNEQFF
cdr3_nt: TGTGCCAGCAGCTTTCTATACCGGGACTCCTACAATGAGCAGTTCTTC

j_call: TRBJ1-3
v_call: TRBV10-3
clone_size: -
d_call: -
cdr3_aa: CAIRPPRGNTIYF
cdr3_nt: TGTGCCATCAGGCCCCCGCGGGGAAACACCATATATTTT

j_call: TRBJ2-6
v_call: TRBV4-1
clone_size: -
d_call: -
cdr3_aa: CASSQDSVSGANVLTF
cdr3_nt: TGCGCCAGCAGCCAAGATTCCGTCTCTGGGGCCAACGTCCTGACTTTC

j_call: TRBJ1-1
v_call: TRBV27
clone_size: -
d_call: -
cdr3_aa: CASSSRLYLNTEAFF
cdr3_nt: TGTGCCAGCAGTTCCCGTTTATACTTGAACACTGAAGCTTTCTTT

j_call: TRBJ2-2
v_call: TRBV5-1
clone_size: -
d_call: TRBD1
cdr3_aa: CASSLDQGAGELFF
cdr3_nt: TGCGCCAGCAGCTTGGATCAGGGGGCCGGGGAGCTGTTTTTT

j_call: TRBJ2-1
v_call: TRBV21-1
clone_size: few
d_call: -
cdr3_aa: CASSKPQVSSYNEQFF
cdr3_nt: TGTGCCAGCAGCAAACCACAGGTGAGCTCCTACAATGAGCAGTTCTTC

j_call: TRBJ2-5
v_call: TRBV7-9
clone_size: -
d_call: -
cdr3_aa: CASSPGRQETQYF
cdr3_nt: TGTGCCAGCTCCCCAGGGAGGCAAGAGACCCAGTACTTC

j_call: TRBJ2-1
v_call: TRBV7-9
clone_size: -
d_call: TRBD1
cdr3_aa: CASSLGQGLHNEQFF
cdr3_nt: TGTGCCAGCAGCTTGGGACAGGGGCTTCACAATGAGCAGTTCTTC

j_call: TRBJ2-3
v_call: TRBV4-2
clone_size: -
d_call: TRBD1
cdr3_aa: CASSPRTGGVDTQYF
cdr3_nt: TGTGCCAGCAGCCCACGGACAGGGGGAGTAGATACGCAGTATTTT

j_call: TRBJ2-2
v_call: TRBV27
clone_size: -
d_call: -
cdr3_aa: CASSPRRAGELFF
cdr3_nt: TGTGCCAGCAGTCCCCGCAGGGCCGGGGAGCTGTTTTTT

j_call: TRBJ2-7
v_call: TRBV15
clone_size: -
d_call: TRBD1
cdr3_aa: CATSRFTPGQGVDEQYF
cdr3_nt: TGTGCCACCAGCAGATTCACTCCGGGACAGGGTGTGGACGAGCAGTACTTC

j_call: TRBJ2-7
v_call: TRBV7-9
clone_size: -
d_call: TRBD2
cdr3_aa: CASSRGPGLAAYEQYF
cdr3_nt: TGTGCCAGCAGCCGCGGCCCGGGACTAGCGGCCTACGAGCAGTACTTC

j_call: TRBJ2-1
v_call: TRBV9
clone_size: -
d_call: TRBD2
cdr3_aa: CASSVAGGPYEQFF
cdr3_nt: TGTGCCAGCAGCGTCGCGGGAGGGCCCTATGAGCAGTTCTTC

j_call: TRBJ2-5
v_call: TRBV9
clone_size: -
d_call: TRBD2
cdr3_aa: CASSGPAGVETQYF
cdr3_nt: TGTGCCAGCAGCGGTCCCGCGGGAGTCGAGACCCAGTACTTC

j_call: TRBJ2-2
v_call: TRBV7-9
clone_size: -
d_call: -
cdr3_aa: CASSSPGTPNTGELFF
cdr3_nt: TGTGCCAGCAGCTCCCCCGGGACACCGAACACCGGGGAGCTGTTTTTT

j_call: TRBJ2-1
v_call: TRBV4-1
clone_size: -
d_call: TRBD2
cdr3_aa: CASSQVAGGQYNEQFF
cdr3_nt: TGCGCCAGCAGCCAAGTAGCGGGGGGGCAGTACAATGAGCAGTTCTTC

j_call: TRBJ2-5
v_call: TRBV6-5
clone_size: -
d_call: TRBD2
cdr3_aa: CASSSPGGGRETQYF
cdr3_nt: TGTGCCAGCAGTTCCCCTGGGGGAGGGCGAGAGACCCAGTACTTC

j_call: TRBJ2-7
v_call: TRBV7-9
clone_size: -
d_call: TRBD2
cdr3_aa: CASSPRLAGDYEQYF
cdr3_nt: TGTGCCAGCAGCCCCCGACTAGCGGGAGACTACGAGCAGTACTTC

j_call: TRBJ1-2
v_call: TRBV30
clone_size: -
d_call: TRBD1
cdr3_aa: CAYRGYGYTF
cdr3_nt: TGTGCCTACAGGGGTTATGGCTACACCTTC

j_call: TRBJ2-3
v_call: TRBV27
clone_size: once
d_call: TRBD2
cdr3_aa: CASSFGTSGRTDTQYF
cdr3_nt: TGTGCCAGCAGTTTCGGGACTAGCGGGAGGACAGATACGCAGTATTTT

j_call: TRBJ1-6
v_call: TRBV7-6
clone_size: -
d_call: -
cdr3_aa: CASSKDIAYNSPLHF
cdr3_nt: TGTGCCAGCAGCAAGGACATCGCCTATAATTCACCCCTCCACTTT

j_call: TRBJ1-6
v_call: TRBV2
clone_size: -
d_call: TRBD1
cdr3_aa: CASSGTGHSPLHF
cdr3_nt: TGTGCCAGCAGCGGGACAGGGCATTCACCCCTCCACTTT

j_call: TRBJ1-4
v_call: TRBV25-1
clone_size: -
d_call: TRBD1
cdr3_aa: CASSEEQGANEKLFF
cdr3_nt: TGTGCCAGCAGTGAAGAACAGGGGGCTAATGAAAAACTGTTTTTT

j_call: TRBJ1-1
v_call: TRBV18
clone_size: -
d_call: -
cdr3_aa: CASSKRSNWAEAFF
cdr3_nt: TGTGCCAGCTCAAAGAGGTCTAATTGGGCTGAAGCTTTCTTT

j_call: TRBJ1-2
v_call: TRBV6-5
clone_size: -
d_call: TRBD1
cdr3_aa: CASSNRDRGHYGYTF
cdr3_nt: TGTGCCAGCAGTAACCGGGACAGGGGGCATTATGGCTACACCTTC

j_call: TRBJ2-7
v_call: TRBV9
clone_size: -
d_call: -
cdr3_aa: CASSVVDETNEQYF
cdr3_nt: TGTGCCAGCAGCGTAGTTGACGAAACTAACGAGCAGTACTTC